This record concerns one T cell receptor beta chain sequence. The source of the sample is a study of blood T cell repertoires in COVID-19. About the research overall: Samples came from the United States, Italy and Spain, spanning acute and convalescent COVID-19.

V lost 3 bases, J lost 4 bases, and 5 bases stayed unmatched. This CDR3 comprises 16 residues. Germline-derived CDR1 and CDR2 are LNHDA and SQIVND (reference sequence). Profiled with immunoSEQ multiplex PCR; TCRdb holds only in-frame clones, not every one. The table has a few hundred thousand clones, over 80% seen once; the top ten hold approximately 5%. The sequenced sample was PBMCs or T cells enriched from blood (not recorded which). The genes are TRBV19 and TRBJ2-5; 13 bases line up with TRBD2. This clonotype originated in a woman aged 50 to 60 who had recovered from COVID-19. In DNA form, the CDR3 reads TGTGCCAGTAGTATCCAAACTAGCGGGGGGGGAGAGACCCAGTACTTC. Its translation: CASSIQTSGGGETQYF.